The rows below give T cell receptor beta chains drawn from one sample of a study of cytomegalovirus exposure and HLA in healthy donors. TCRdb keeps only in-frame clones here, not all; method: immunoSEQ multiplex PCR. Its listing shows some 75,000 clones. The sample was PBMCs. These receptors were collected from a boy aged 5-17 years in good health and CMV-seronegative. Each CDR3 is given with its conserved first and last residue. The D gene is left open where the match is weak.

d_call j_call v_call cdr3_nt cdr3_aa
TRBD2 TRBJ2-7 TRBV11-1 TGTGCCAGCAAGTTAGCGGGGGGCTCCTACGAGCAGTACTTC CASKLAGGSYEQYF
. TRBJ2-7 TRBV30 TGTGCCTGGAGTTCGGGTCGTTACGAGCAGTACTTC CAWSSGRYEQYF
. TRBJ1-2 TRBV7-2 TGTGCCAGCAGCGCGGGACCGACGAACTATGGCTACACCTTC CASSAGPTNYGYTF
. TRBJ2-7 TRBV4-1 TGCGCCAGCAGCCAAGATAGCGCGGGCTCCTACGAGCAGTACTTC CASSQDSAGSYEQYF
TRBD1 TRBJ1-5 TRBV11-2 TGTGCCAGCAGCCCCGGGACAGTGAGCAATCAGCCCCAGCATTTT CASSPGTVSNQPQHF
TRBD1 TRBJ2-1 TRBV11-3 TGTGCCAGCAGCCCTGGGACAGGGGGCTACAATGAGCAGTTCTTC CASSPGTGGYNEQFF
. TRBJ1-4 TRBV4-1 TGCGCCAGCAGCCAAAGGGGTAGGGATAATGAAAAACTGTTTTTT CASSQRGRDNEKLFF
TRBD2 TRBJ2-5 TRBV30 TGTGCCTGGAGTTGGGGAGGGGAAGCACGGGAGACCCAGTACTTC CAWSWGGEARETQYF
. TRBJ1-1 TRBV18 TGTGCCAGCTCACCACCGGACTGGAAGACTATGAACACTGAAGCTTTCTTT CASSPPDWKTMNTEAFF
. TRBJ2-5 TRBV5-1 TGCACCAGCAGCTTGTTCAGGGCCGGAGAGACCCAGTACTTC CTSSLFRAGETQYF
. TRBJ1-1 TRBV30 TGTGCCTGGAGTGTACTGGGGAGGAACACTGAAGCTTTCTTT CAWSVLGRNTEAFF
. TRBJ1-1 TRBV30 TGTGCCTGGAGTGTCCTCGCCAGTGAAGCTTTCTTT CAWSVLASEAFF
. TRBJ2-5 TRBV4-1 TGCGCCAGCAGCCAAAAGCGAATAGCGGACGGAGAGACCCAGTACTTC CASSQKRIADGETQYF
TRBD1 TRBJ1-1 TRBV19 TGTGCCAGTAGTACAGGGGGGAACACTGAAGCTTTCTTT CASSTGGNTEAFF
TRBD1 TRBJ1-2 TRBV30 TGTGCCGTAGCGGACAGGGCACCCTACTATGGCTACACCTTC CAVADRAPYYGYTF
. TRBJ1-2 TRBV27 TGTGCCAGCAGACCCCTACCACAGCCTTCTAACTATGGCTACACCTTC CASRPLPQPSNYGYTF
TRBD1 TRBJ1-2 TRBV5-6 TGTGCCAGCAGCTCGGGACAGGGTGACGGCTACACCTTC CASSSGQGDGYTF
. TRBJ2-1 TRBV5-1 TGCGCCAGCAGCCAGACAATGATGGATGAGCAGTTCTTC CASSQTMMDEQFF
. TRBJ2-3 TRBV7-3 TGTGCCAGCAGCTTGCGGGGCCCGGGGAGCACAGATACGCAGTATTTT CASSLRGPGSTDTQYF
. TRBJ2-5 TRBV9 TGTGCCAGCAGCGTAACAGGGCGGGAGACCCAGTACTTC CASSVTGRETQYF
. TRBJ2-3 TRBV5-1 TGCGCCAGCAGCGTAGCGGAAGGGACAGATACGCAGTATTTT CASSVAEGTDTQYF
. TRBJ2-2 TRBV9 TGTGCCAGCCAGGGAGGTGTGAACACCGGGGAGCTGTTTTTT CASQGGVNTGELFF
. TRBJ1-4 TRBV7-9 TGTGCCAGCAGCCCCCAGGGCAGGGGAAGAAGTGAAAAACTGTTTTTT CASSPQGRGRSEKLFF
TRBD2 TRBJ2-1 TRBV30 TGTGCCTGGAGTGGAGCGGGGGGACCCTACAATGAGCAGTTCTTC CAWSGAGGPYNEQFF
. TRBJ1-1 TRBV4-1 TGCGCCAGCAGCCAAGAGGCCCAGGGGCTCGGCACTGAAGCTTTCTTT CASSQEAQGLGTEAFF
. TRBJ2-2 TRBV7-8 TGTGCCAGCAGCTTAGATGGCCCGACCGGGGAGCTGTTTTTT CASSLDGPTGELFF
. TRBJ2-3 TRBV4-1 TGCGCCAGCAGCCAAGATCGAGGGGATACGCAGTATTTT CASSQDRGDTQYF
. TRBJ1-2 TRBV4-1 TGCGCCAGCAGCCATCGACAGTTTTCTTATGGCTACACCTTC CASSHRQFSYGYTF
. TRBJ1-1 TRBV5-4 TGTGCCAGCAGCTTCGGGGGCACTGAAGCTTTCTTT CASSFGGTEAFF
. TRBJ1-4 TRBV9 TGTGCCAGCAGCGTAGGGTCAGGGAAGAATGAAAAACTGTTTTTT CASSVGSGKNEKLFF
. TRBJ1-1 TRBV19 TGTGCCAGTAGCATCTACCCGGACACTGAAGCTTTCTTT CASSIYPDTEAFF
. TRBJ2-5 TRBV5-4 TGTGCCAGCAGCTCACAGGGACCCGAAGAGACCCAGTACTTC CASSSQGPEETQYF
TRBD1 TRBJ1-4 TRBV30 TGTGCCTGGAGTGTAGCGACAGGGTCAGGGGAAAAACTGTTTTTT CAWSVATGSGEKLFF
TRBD1 TRBJ2-7 TRBV7-9 TGTGCCAGCAGCCGACAGGGTATCTCCTACGAGCAGTACTTC CASSRQGISYEQYF
TRBD1 TRBJ2-7 TRBV9 TGTGCCAGCAGCGGGGGACAGGGCTACGAGCAGTACTTC CASSGGQGYEQYF
. TRBJ1-6 TRBV18 TGTGCCAGCTCACCACCATCACAGACGAATTCACCCCTCCACTTT CASSPPSQTNSPLHF
TRBD1 TRBJ2-7 TRBV18 TGTGCCAGCTCACCAGGTGGGACAGGGGAGGGCGAGCAGTACTTC CASSPGGTGEGEQYF
. TRBJ1-1 TRBV2 TGTGCCAGCAGTGAAGCGCTCGGGATAAGGACTGAAGCTTTCTTT CASSEALGIRTEAFF
TRBD1 TRBJ2-7 TRBV5-1 TGCGCCAGCAGCCATGGACAGGGGGCCTACGAGCAGTACTTC CASSHGQGAYEQYF
TRBD1 TRBJ2-7 TRBV18 TGTGCCAGCTCATCCCGGGACAGGGGTAACGAGCAGTACTTC CASSSRDRGNEQYF
. TRBJ1-1 TRBV5-5 TGTGCCAGCAGCTTGGTGCCCGGTACTGTTAACACTGAAGCTTTCTTT CASSLVPGTVNTEAFF
. TRBJ2-4 TRBV2 TGTGCCAGCAGTGATTCTCGTGGCGGACAAGCCAAAAACATTCAGTACTTC CASSDSRGGQAKNIQYF
. TRBJ1-1 TRBV7-9 TGTGCCAGCAGCCACAGTAGGGATTGGGCGGGGAAAGCTTTCTTT CASSHSRDWAGKAFF
TRBD1 TRBJ2-7 TRBV6-5 TGTGCCAGCAACAGGGGACAGGGACCCGACGAGCAGTACTTC CASNRGQGPDEQYF
. TRBJ2-3 TRBV6-5 TGTGCCAGCAGTTACTGGGAGACAGATACGCAGTATTTT CASSYWETDTQYF
. TRBJ1-1 TRBV19 TGTGCCAGTAGTGCCGGCGGGGTGAACACTGAAGCTTTCTTT CASSAGGVNTEAFF
TRBD1 TRBJ2-7 TRBV7-2 TGTGCCAGCAGCCCGTTCGACAGGGTGGGCGAGCAGTACTTC CASSPFDRVGEQYF
TRBD1 TRBJ1-2 TRBV5-8 TGTGCCAGCAGCCTATTTCCGACAGGGAACTATGGCTACACCTTC CASSLFPTGNYGYTF
TRBD2 TRBJ2-1 TRBV23-1 TGCGCCAGCAGTCCCGACAGGACTAGCGGGAGTGGGGATGAGCAGTTCTTC CASSPDRTSGSGDEQFF
. TRBJ1-1 TRBV18 TGTGCCAGCTCCCGTTCACCAGGGGAGAACACTGAAGCTTTCTTT CASSRSPGENTEAFF
. TRBJ1-5 TRBV7-2 TGTGCCAGCAGCTTAACGGAGAATCAGCCCCAGCATTTT CASSLTENQPQHF
TRBD2 TRBJ2-1 TRBV6-1 TGTGCCAGCAGTGAAGAGGCTAGCGGGGGGGGTGAGCAGTTCTTC CASSEEASGGGEQFF
. TRBJ1-1 TRBV9 TGTGCCAGCAGCGAGGTGGAGGGGATATTCTCTGAAGCTTTCTTT CASSEVEGIFSEAFF
TRBD1 TRBJ1-4 TRBV6-1 TGTGCCAGCAGTGAGGGACAGGGGAATGAAAAACTGTTTTTT CASSEGQGNEKLFF
TRBD2 TRBJ2-1 TRBV30 TGTGCCTGGCGAGGCGGGGGGGCCTACAATGAGCAGTTCTTC CAWRGGGAYNEQFF
. TRBJ2-3 TRBV18 TGTGCCAGCTCCCCAAGCGGCTCAGATACGCAGTATTTT CASSPSGSDTQYF
. TRBJ1-2 TRBV27 TGTGCCAGCAGTTTATCGGTCGGTAACTATGGCTACACCTTC CASSLSVGNYGYTF
TRBD1 TRBJ2-7 TRBV6-5 TGTGCCAGCAGTTACGGGCAGGGGGCAGGGGAGCAGTACTTC CASSYGQGAGEQYF
. TRBJ1-1 TRBV7-2 TGTGCCAGCAGCCCCAGTAGCTTCGTGAGGAACACTGAAGCTTTCTTT CASSPSSFVRNTEAFF